This is a list of T cell receptor beta chains from one sample in a study of control samples from healthy donors and cancer patients. TCRdb keeps only in-frame clones here, not all; method: immunoSEQ multiplex PCR. Counted here are 130,000 or so clones, roughly 84% occurring once; the ten biggest clones make up more than 2.5%. The sample was blood. The receptors were sampled from a man aged 45-65 years in good health. The CDR3 runs from the conserved cysteine through the conserved F or W. The order of the fields is J gene, D gene, clone size, V gene, CDR3 protein, CDR3 DNA. The D gene is left open where the match is weak. Not all rows give a size; the values are once, few, many and, for expanded clones, a class.

J gene: TRBJ2-7
D gene: TRBD1
clone size: -
V gene: TRBV28
CDR3 protein: CASSLAGQGGYEQYF
CDR3 DNA: TGTGCCAGCAGTTTAGCGGGACAGGGGGGCTACGAGCAGTACTTC

J gene: TRBJ1-1
D gene: -
clone size: -
V gene: TRBV11-2
CDR3 protein: CASSLAGGGWAEAFF
CDR3 DNA: TGTGCCAGCAGCTTAGCCGGCGGCGGATGGGCTGAAGCTTTCTTT

J gene: TRBJ2-3
D gene: TRBD2
clone size: -
V gene: TRBV4-1
CDR3 protein: CASSHQKSGASTDTQYF
CDR3 DNA: TGCGCCAGCAGCCATCAAAAAAGCGGGGCCAGCACAGATACGCAGTATTTT

J gene: TRBJ1-1
D gene: -
clone size: -
V gene: TRBV5-1
CDR3 protein: CASSLSGAGNTEAFF
CDR3 DNA: TGCGCCAGCAGCTTATCGGGGGCGGGGAACACTGAAGCTTTCTTT

J gene: TRBJ2-1
D gene: -
clone size: -
V gene: TRBV28
CDR3 protein: CASSFGPLNNEQFF
CDR3 DNA: TGTGCCAGCAGTTTTGGTCCGCTCAACAATGAGCAGTTCTTC

J gene: TRBJ1-2
D gene: -
clone size: -
V gene: TRBV9
CDR3 protein: CASSVDSNGYTF
CDR3 DNA: TGTGCCAGCAGCGTAGACAGTAATGGCTACACCTTC

J gene: TRBJ1-1
D gene: -
clone size: -
V gene: TRBV6-5
CDR3 protein: CASSYRDRMNTEAFF
CDR3 DNA: TGTGCCAGCAGTTACCGTGACAGAATGAACACTGAAGCTTTCTTT

J gene: TRBJ2-5
D gene: TRBD2
clone size: -
V gene: TRBV5-8
CDR3 protein: CATPLSGDFETQYF
CDR3 DNA: TGTGCCACCCCACTTAGCGGGGACTTCGAGACCCAGTACTTC

J gene: TRBJ1-3
D gene: TRBD1
clone size: -
V gene: TRBV4-1
CDR3 protein: CASSQGHRQGGDTIYF
CDR3 DNA: TGCGCCAGCAGCCAAGGCCACAGACAGGGGGGTGACACCATATATTTT

J gene: TRBJ2-2
D gene: TRBD2
clone size: -
V gene: TRBV5-1
CDR3 protein: CASSASGGDTGELFF
CDR3 DNA: TGCGCCAGCAGCGCTAGCGGGGGAGACACCGGGGAGCTGTTTTTT

J gene: TRBJ2-7
D gene: TRBD1
clone size: -
V gene: TRBV7-2
CDR3 protein: CASSLERPGQTTNSYEQYF
CDR3 DNA: TGTGCCAGCAGCTTAGAACGACCGGGACAGACAACAAACTCCTACGAGCAGTACTTC

J gene: TRBJ2-5
D gene: TRBD2
clone size: -
V gene: TRBV4-2
CDR3 protein: CASSQEKGTSGEQETQYF
CDR3 DNA: TGTGCCAGCAGCCAAGAAAAGGGGACTAGCGGGGAACAAGAGACCCAGTACTTC

J gene: TRBJ2-7
D gene: -
clone size: -
V gene: TRBV5-6
CDR3 protein: CASSQVAGQPSYEQYF
CDR3 DNA: TGTGCCAGCAGCCAGGTGGCGGGACAGCCCTCCTACGAGCAGTACTTC

J gene: TRBJ2-1
D gene: -
clone size: -
V gene: TRBV7-3
CDR3 protein: CASSLNGPTELNEQFF
CDR3 DNA: TGTGCCAGCAGCTTAAATGGCCCCACGGAGCTTAATGAGCAGTTCTTC

J gene: TRBJ2-1
D gene: -
clone size: -
V gene: TRBV28
CDR3 protein: CASRDFSYNEQFF
CDR3 DNA: TGTGCCAGCCGGGACTTCTCCTACAATGAGCAGTTCTTC

J gene: TRBJ1-1
D gene: -
clone size: once
V gene: TRBV4-1
CDR3 protein: CASSQEGHPTQVFF
CDR3 DNA: TGCGCCAGCAGCCAAGAGGGCCACCCTACTCAGGTTTTCTTT

J gene: TRBJ2-2
D gene: -
clone size: -
V gene: TRBV6-6
CDR3 protein: CASSYSRGRSTGELFF
CDR3 DNA: TGTGCCAGCAGTTACTCCAGGGGCAGGTCCACCGGGGAGCTGTTTTTT

J gene: TRBJ1-1
D gene: -
clone size: -
V gene: TRBV5-1
CDR3 protein: CASSLQGLDTEAFF
CDR3 DNA: TGCGCCAGCAGCTTGCAGGGGTTGGACACTGAAGCTTTCTTT

J gene: TRBJ2-7
D gene: -
clone size: -
V gene: TRBV28
CDR3 protein: CASRGGPYEQYF
CDR3 DNA: TGTGCCAGCAGAGGCGGACCCTACGAGCAGTACTTC

J gene: TRBJ2-1
D gene: TRBD2
clone size: -
V gene: TRBV7-8
CDR3 protein: CASSLSGGNNEQFF
CDR3 DNA: TGTGCCAGCAGCTTAAGCGGGGGGAACAATGAGCAGTTCTTC

J gene: TRBJ2-1
D gene: TRBD1
clone size: -
V gene: TRBV4-2
CDR3 protein: CASSQKSTRDSFYNEQFF
CDR3 DNA: TGTGCCAGCAGCCAAAAAAGCACCCGGGACAGCTTCTACAATGAGCAGTTCTTC

J gene: TRBJ1-2
D gene: -
clone size: -
V gene: TRBV27
CDR3 protein: CASSLYRGAPGYGYTF
CDR3 DNA: TGTGCCAGCAGTTTATATCGGGGGGCGCCGGGCTATGGCTACACCTTC

J gene: TRBJ2-1
D gene: -
clone size: once
V gene: TRBV5-4
CDR3 protein: CASSSPGPAEQFF
CDR3 DNA: TGTGCCAGCAGTTCGCCGGGCCCGGCCGAGCAGTTCTTC

J gene: TRBJ1-1
D gene: -
clone size: -
V gene: TRBV5-4
CDR3 protein: CASSLDGGKNTEAFF
CDR3 DNA: TGTGCCAGCAGCTTGGATGGGGGAAAGAACACTGAAGCTTTCTTT

J gene: TRBJ2-7
D gene: TRBD2
clone size: -
V gene: TRBV5-5
CDR3 protein: CASSYSAGTYEQYF
CDR3 DNA: TGTGCCAGCAGCTACTCAGCGGGGACCTACGAGCAGTACTTC

J gene: TRBJ2-1
D gene: TRBD1
clone size: -
V gene: TRBV2
CDR3 protein: CASRVGQGPYNEQFF
CDR3 DNA: TGTGCCAGCAGAGTAGGACAGGGTCCCTACAATGAGCAGTTCTTC

J gene: TRBJ1-6
D gene: TRBD1
clone size: -
V gene: TRBV7-9
CDR3 protein: CASSLRQGSNSPLHF
CDR3 DNA: TGTGCCAGCAGCCTCCGACAGGGGAGCAATTCACCCCTCCACTTT

J gene: TRBJ2-3
D gene: -
clone size: -
V gene: TRBV5-1
CDR3 protein: CASSLEQGDTQYF
CDR3 DNA: TGCGCCAGCAGCTTGGAACAGGGAGATACGCAGTATTTT

J gene: TRBJ1-1
D gene: -
clone size: -
V gene: TRBV11-3
CDR3 protein: CASSLDDRMNTEAFF
CDR3 DNA: TGTGCCAGCAGCCTCGACGACAGGATGAACACTGAAGCTTTCTTT

J gene: TRBJ2-1
D gene: -
clone size: -
V gene: TRBV30
CDR3 protein: CAWRIQSYNEQFF
CDR3 DNA: TGTGCCTGGAGGATCCAATCCTACAATGAGCAGTTCTTC

J gene: TRBJ1-5
D gene: -
clone size: -
V gene: TRBV15
CDR3 protein: CATSRTGSGNQPQHF
CDR3 DNA: TGTGCCACCAGCAGAACAGGGTCTGGCAATCAGCCCCAGCATTTT

J gene: TRBJ2-1
D gene: -
clone size: -
V gene: TRBV21-1
CDR3 protein: CASSKKGRDEQFF
CDR3 DNA: TGTGCCAGCAGCAAAAAAGGACGGGATGAGCAGTTCTTC

J gene: TRBJ1-4
D gene: -
clone size: -
V gene: TRBV6-6
CDR3 protein: CASAQMDEKLFF
CDR3 DNA: TGTGCCAGCGCTCAGATGGACGAAAAACTGTTTTTT

J gene: TRBJ2-1
D gene: TRBD1
clone size: -
V gene: TRBV3-1/TRBV3-2
CDR3 protein: CASSGRGRANEQFF
CDR3 DNA: TGTGCCAGCAGTGGCAGGGGGCGCGCCAATGAGCAGTTCTTC

J gene: TRBJ1-2
D gene: TRBD1
clone size: -
V gene: TRBV7-6
CDR3 protein: CASSSGQDYGYTF
CDR3 DNA: TGTGCCAGCAGTTCAGGACAGGACTATGGCTACACCTTC

J gene: TRBJ2-7
D gene: -
clone size: -
V gene: TRBV29-1
CDR3 protein: CSAEGTGFEQYF
CDR3 DNA: TGCAGCGCTGAAGGAACAGGGTTCGAGCAGTACTTC

J gene: TRBJ2-7
D gene: -
clone size: -
V gene: TRBV11-2
CDR3 protein: CASRSLRRTYEQYF
CDR3 DNA: TGTGCCAGCCGGAGCCTTAGGAGAACCTACGAGCAGTACTTC

J gene: TRBJ2-3
D gene: -
clone size: -
V gene: TRBV9
CDR3 protein: CASSARSTDTQYF
CDR3 DNA: TGTGCCAGCAGCGCCCGGAGCACAGATACGCAGTATTTT

J gene: TRBJ1-5
D gene: -
clone size: -
V gene: TRBV10-3
CDR3 protein: CAISESRSNQPQHF
CDR3 DNA: TGTGCCATCAGTGAGTCGAGGAGCAATCAGCCCCAGCATTTT

J gene: TRBJ1-3
D gene: TRBD1
clone size: -
V gene: TRBV9
CDR3 protein: CASSVEGQGLAGNTIYF
CDR3 DNA: TGTGCCAGCAGCGTAGAGGGACAGGGTTTAGCGGGAAACACCATATATTTT

J gene: TRBJ2-1
D gene: -
clone size: -
V gene: TRBV6-6
CDR3 protein: CASSYPKEGGKFF
CDR3 DNA: TGTGCCAGCAGTTACCCCAAGGAGGGCGGCAAGTTCTTC

J gene: TRBJ2-7
D gene: -
clone size: once
V gene: TRBV7-9
CDR3 protein: CASSVDIGRGPAYEQYF
CDR3 DNA: TGTGCCAGCAGCGTCGATATCGGTAGGGGCCCGGCCTACGAGCAGTACTTC

J gene: TRBJ1-1
D gene: -
clone size: -
V gene: TRBV28
CDR3 protein: CASSGLTGRLEAFF
CDR3 DNA: TGTGCCAGCAGTGGGTTGACAGGTCGTTTAGAAGCTTTCTTT

J gene: TRBJ1-5
D gene: -
clone size: -
V gene: TRBV5-1
CDR3 protein: CASSLQGSSNQPQHF
CDR3 DNA: TGCGCCAGCAGCTTACAGGGCTCGAGCAATCAGCCCCAGCATTTT

J gene: TRBJ1-4
D gene: TRBD1
clone size: -
V gene: TRBV29-1
CDR3 protein: CSVNRGREKLFF
CDR3 DNA: TGCAGCGTTAACAGGGGGCGGGAAAAACTGTTTTTT

J gene: TRBJ2-7
D gene: TRBD1
clone size: -
V gene: TRBV18
CDR3 protein: CASSPPLRQGIYEQYF
CDR3 DNA: TGTGCCAGCTCACCACCGTTGAGACAGGGGATCTACGAGCAGTACTTC

J gene: TRBJ1-6
D gene: -
clone size: -
V gene: TRBV19
CDR3 protein: CASRTGASSYNSPLHF
CDR3 DNA: TGTGCCAGTAGAACAGGAGCCTCCTCCTATAATTCACCCCTCCACTTT

J gene: TRBJ2-2
D gene: -
clone size: -
V gene: TRBV5-4
CDR3 protein: CASSLAGVAGAGELFF
CDR3 DNA: TGTGCCAGCAGCTTGGCCGGAGTAGCTGGGGCCGGGGAGCTGTTTTTT

J gene: TRBJ1-4
D gene: TRBD1
clone size: -
V gene: TRBV10-3
CDR3 protein: CATGDRGNEKLFF
CDR3 DNA: TGTGCCACCGGGGACAGAGGTAATGAAAAACTGTTTTTT

J gene: TRBJ1-2
D gene: TRBD1
clone size: -
V gene: TRBV6-6
CDR3 protein: CASSYDGAGGISYTF
CDR3 DNA: TGTGCCAGCAGTTACGATGGAGCAGGGGGAATTTCCTACACCTTC

J gene: TRBJ2-3
D gene: -
clone size: -
V gene: TRBV3-1/TRBV3-2
CDR3 protein: CASSLLAGTDTQYF
CDR3 DNA: TGTGCCAGCAGCCTGCTGGCGGGTACAGATACGCAGTATTTT

J gene: TRBJ2-5
D gene: -
clone size: -
V gene: TRBV12-3/TRBV12-4
CDR3 protein: CASSLEQETQYF
CDR3 DNA: TGTGCCAGCAGTTTGGAGCAAGAGACCCAGTACTTC

J gene: TRBJ1-5
D gene: -
clone size: -
V gene: TRBV5-1
CDR3 protein: CASSLTPNQPQHF
CDR3 DNA: TGCGCCAGCAGCTTGACGCCCAATCAGCCCCAGCATTTT

J gene: TRBJ1-5
D gene: TRBD1
clone size: -
V gene: TRBV7-2
CDR3 protein: CASSLLGTGNNQPQHF
CDR3 DNA: TGTGCCAGCAGCTTATTAGGGACAGGTAACAATCAGCCCCAGCATTTT

J gene: TRBJ2-1
D gene: -
clone size: few
V gene: TRBV2
CDR3 protein: CASSEEGLGVNEQFF
CDR3 DNA: TGTGCCAGCAGTGAAGAAGGCCTAGGGGTTAATGAGCAGTTCTTC

J gene: TRBJ2-3
D gene: -
clone size: once
V gene: TRBV28
CDR3 protein: CASSLGGPGTDTQYF
CDR3 DNA: TGTGCCAGCAGTTTAGGGGGGCCCGGCACAGATACGCAGTATTTT

J gene: TRBJ1-6
D gene: -
clone size: -
V gene: TRBV15
CDR3 protein: CATSPRGGRAPLHF
CDR3 DNA: TGTGCCACCAGCCCACGGGGCGGCCGGGCGCCCCTCCACTTT

J gene: TRBJ2-2
D gene: -
clone size: -
V gene: TRBV9
CDR3 protein: CASSRQGFDTGELFF
CDR3 DNA: TGTGCCAGCAGTAGGCAGGGGTTCGACACCGGGGAGCTGTTTTTT